This T cell receptor (beta chain) derives from a study of T-cell reconstitution after alpha-beta-depleted transplantation in children. V gave up 4 bases and J gave up 5 bases, with 22 bases separating them. The CDR3 has 16 residues. From germline, CDR1 is SQVTM and CDR2 ANQGSEA. This clonotype was observed at least ten times. The antigen is unknown. Unique molecular identifiers were used to barcode this TCRbeta library. Using its own MiXCR run on the PCR reads, TCRdb lists one record per CDR3 protein. The top ten clones hold around 13% of a sample with more than 500,000 distinct CDR3 sequences, around 10% of them seen once. Points from the study as a whole: In some patients, recipient T cells and intrathymic progenitors surviving conditioning explained high day-60 diversity. T cells produced anew were the main source of T-cell counts and diversity one year after transplant. Alpha-beta T cells about two months after transplant reportedly derived from several hundred expanded graft clones.

This chain links TRBV29-1 with TRBJ2-3, with D unclear. The origin of this receptor is a female patient aged 2-15 years who had a stem cell transplant for aplastic anemia, so the T cells may come from the graft donor. The sequences come from PBMCs, mostly from graft donor cells, collected 180 days after TCRalphabeta/CD19-depleted stem cell transplant. The CDR3 region has the DNA TGCAGCGTTGCCCCCCGGGTACAGAAAGTACGAGATACGCAGTATTTT. This sequence encodes CSVAPRVQKVRDTQYF.